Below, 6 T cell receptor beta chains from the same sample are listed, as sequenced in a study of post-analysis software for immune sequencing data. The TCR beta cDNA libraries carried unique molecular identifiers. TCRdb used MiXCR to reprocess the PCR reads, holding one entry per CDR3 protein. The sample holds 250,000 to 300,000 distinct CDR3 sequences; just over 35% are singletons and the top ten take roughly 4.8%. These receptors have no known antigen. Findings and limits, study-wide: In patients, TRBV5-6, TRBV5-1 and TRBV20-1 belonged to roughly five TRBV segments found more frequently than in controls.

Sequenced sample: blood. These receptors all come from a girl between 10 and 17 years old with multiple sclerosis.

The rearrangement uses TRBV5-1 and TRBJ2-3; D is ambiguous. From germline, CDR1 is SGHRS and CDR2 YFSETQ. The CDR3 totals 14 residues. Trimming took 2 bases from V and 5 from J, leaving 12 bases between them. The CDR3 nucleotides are TGCGCCAGCAGCTTATTGGTACCGGGAGATACGCAGTATTTT. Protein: CASSLLVPGDTQYF.

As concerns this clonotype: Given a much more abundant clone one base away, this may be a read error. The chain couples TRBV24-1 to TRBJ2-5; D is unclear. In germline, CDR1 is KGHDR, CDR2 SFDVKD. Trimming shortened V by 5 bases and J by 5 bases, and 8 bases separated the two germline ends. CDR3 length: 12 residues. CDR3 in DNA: TGTGCCACCAGTGGAGTTGGCGAGACCCAGTACTTC. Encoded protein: CATSGVGETQYF.

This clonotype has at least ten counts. CDR3 in amino acids: CASSLNPQQPQHF. CDR3 sequence (DNA): TGTGCCAGCAGCTTGAACCCACAGCAGCCCCAGCATTTT. The rearrangement uses TRBV5-5 and TRBJ1-5; the D is unclear. Germline V gives CDR1 SGHKS, CDR2 YYEKEE (reference sequence). The CDR3 has 13 residues. V shed 1 base and J shed 7 bases, with 9 bases lying between them.

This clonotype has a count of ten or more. CDR3 residues: CASSQSDSLSYGYTF. DNA for the CDR3: TGCGCCAGCAGCCAATCCGACAGCCTCTCCTATGGCTACACCTTC. The rearrangement uses TRBV4-1 and TRBJ1-2, with D possibly being TRBD1 (5 bases). V lost 2 bases and J lost 4, with 14 bases in between. The CDR3 runs to 15 residues. CDR1 and CDR2 (germline): MGHRA, YSYEKL.

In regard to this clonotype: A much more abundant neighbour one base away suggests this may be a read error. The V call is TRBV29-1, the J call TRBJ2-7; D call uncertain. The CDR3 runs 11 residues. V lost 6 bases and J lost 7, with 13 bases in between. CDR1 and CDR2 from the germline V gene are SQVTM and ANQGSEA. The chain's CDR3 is CSVVYVDEQYF. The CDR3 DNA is TGCAGCGTGGTCTATGTGGATGAGCAGTACTTC.

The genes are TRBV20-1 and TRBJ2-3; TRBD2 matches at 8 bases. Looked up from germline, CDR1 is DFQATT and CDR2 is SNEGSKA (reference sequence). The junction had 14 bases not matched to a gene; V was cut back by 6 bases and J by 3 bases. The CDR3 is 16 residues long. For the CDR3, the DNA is TGCAGTGCCCCCGGGGTCGGGGGGGGTAAGACAGATACGCAGTATTTT. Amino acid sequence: CSAPGVGGGKTDTQYF.